This TCR beta chain emerged from a study of beta chain features in type 1 diabetes. Over 95% purity was reached by all sorted populations. General study results and limits: Researchers reported that naive, central memory and Treg TCRB repertoires appeared more similar in patients than in healthy donors. When Type 1 diabetes patients were examined, their TCRB CDR3s proved moderately but significantly shorter in all four CD4+ subsets.

This clone was seen a few times. Antigen unknown. Since all of the isolated RNA was reverse transcribed, expressed TCRB transcripts were what got sequenced. Using immunoSEQ multiplex PCR, the repertoire was profiled, and TCRdb retains in-frame clones only, with some absent. Of roughly 500,000 clones in the sample, about an eighth were seen once. The sequence was collected from a woman aged 18-29 years in good health. The specimen sequenced was naive CD4+ T cells from blood.

The CDR3, as DNA: TGTGCCAGCAGTGAACCCGGACTAGGATCGGATACGCAGTATTTT. It codes for CASSEPGLGSDTQYF. The rearrangement uses TRBV6-1 and TRBJ2-3; 7 positions match TRBD2. Germline V gene sequence: CDR1 MNHNS, CDR2 SASEGT. There are 15 residues in the CDR3. The V and J ends lost 2 bases and 6 bases, in that order; junction bases with no gene match: 8.